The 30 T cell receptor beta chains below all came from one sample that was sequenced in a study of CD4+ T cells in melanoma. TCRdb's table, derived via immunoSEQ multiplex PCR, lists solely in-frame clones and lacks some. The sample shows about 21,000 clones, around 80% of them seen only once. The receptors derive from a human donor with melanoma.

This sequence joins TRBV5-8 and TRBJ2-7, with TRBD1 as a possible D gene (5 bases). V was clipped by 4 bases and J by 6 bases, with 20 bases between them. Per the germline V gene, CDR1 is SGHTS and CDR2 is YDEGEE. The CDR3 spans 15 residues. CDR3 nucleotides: TGTGCCAGCAGCCCTCAGGGCCTCACATCTGGCGAGCAGTACTTC. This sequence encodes CASSPQGLTSGEQYF.

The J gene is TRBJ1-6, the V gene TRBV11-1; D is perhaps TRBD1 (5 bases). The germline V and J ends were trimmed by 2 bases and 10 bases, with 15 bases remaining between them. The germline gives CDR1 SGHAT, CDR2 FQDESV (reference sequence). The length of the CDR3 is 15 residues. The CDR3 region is CASSLISAGNSPLHF. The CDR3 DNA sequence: TGTGCCAGCAGCTTAATATCCGCAGGGAACTCACCCCTCCACTTT.

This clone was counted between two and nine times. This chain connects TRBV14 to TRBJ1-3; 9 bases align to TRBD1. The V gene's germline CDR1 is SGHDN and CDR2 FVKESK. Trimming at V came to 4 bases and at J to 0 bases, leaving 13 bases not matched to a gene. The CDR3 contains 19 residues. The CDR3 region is CASSRAGTGSSYSGNTIYF. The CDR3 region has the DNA TGTGCCAGCAGCCGAGCCGGGACAGGGTCCAGCTACTCTGGAAACACCATATATTTT.

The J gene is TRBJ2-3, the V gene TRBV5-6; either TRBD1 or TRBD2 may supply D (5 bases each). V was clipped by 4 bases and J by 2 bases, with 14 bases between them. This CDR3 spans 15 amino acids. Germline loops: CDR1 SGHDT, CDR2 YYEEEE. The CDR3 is CASSGGLFSTDTQYF. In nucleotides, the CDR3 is TGTGCCAGCAGCGGGGGTTTATTTTCCACAGATACGCAGTATTTT. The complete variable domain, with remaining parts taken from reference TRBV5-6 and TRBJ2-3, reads DAGVTQSPTHLIKTRGQQVTLRCSPKSGHDTVSWYQQALGQGPQFIFQYYEEEERQRGNFPDRFSGHQFPNYSSELNVNALLLGDSALYLCASSGGLFSTDTQYFGPGTRLTVL.

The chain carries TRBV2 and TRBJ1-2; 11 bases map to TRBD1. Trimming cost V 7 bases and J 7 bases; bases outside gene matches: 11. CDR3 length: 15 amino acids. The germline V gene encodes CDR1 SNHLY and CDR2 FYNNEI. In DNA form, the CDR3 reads TGTGCCAGCACCTCAAGGACAGGGGGCGCGGGTGGCTACACCTTC. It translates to CASTSRTGGAGGYTF.

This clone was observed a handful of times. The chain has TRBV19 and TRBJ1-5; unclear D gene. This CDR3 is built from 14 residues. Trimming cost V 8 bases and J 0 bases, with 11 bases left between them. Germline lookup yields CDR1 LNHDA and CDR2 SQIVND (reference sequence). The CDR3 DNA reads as TGTGCCAGTGCCATGGTTGGTAGCAATCAGCCCCAGCATTTT. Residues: CASAMVGSNQPQHF. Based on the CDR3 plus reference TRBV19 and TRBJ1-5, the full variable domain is DGGITQSPKYLFRKEGQNVTLSCEQNLNHDAMYWYRQDPGQGLRLIYYSQIVNDFQKGDIAEGYSVSREKKESFPLTVTSAQKNPTAFYLCASAMVGSNQPQHFGDGTRLSIL.

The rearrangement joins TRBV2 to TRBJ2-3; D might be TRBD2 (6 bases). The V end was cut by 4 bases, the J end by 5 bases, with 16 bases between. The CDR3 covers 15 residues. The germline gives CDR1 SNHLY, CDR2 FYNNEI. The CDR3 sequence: CASSAEGEGVDTQYF. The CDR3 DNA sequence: TGTGCCAGCAGTGCGGAGGGAGAAGGGGTAGATACGCAGTATTTT.

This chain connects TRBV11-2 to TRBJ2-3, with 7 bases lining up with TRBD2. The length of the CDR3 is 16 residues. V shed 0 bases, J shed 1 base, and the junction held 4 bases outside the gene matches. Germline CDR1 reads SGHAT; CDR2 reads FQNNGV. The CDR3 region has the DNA TGTGCCAGCAGCTTAGAGGGGGGAGGGGGCACAGATACGCAGTATTTT. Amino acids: CASSLEGGGGTDTQYF.

In DNA, the CDR3 is TGTGCCATCAGTGCCGGGACCGCAGACGAGCAGTACTTC. Its translation: CAISAGTADEQYF. The chain links TRBV10-3 to TRBJ2-7; D may correspond to TRBD1 or TRBD2 (5 bases each). Between the trimmed V and J ends, which lost 4 bases and 5 bases, there was a span of 12 bases. The CDR3 spans 13 residues. Per germline, CDR1 ENHRY and CDR2 SYGVKD.

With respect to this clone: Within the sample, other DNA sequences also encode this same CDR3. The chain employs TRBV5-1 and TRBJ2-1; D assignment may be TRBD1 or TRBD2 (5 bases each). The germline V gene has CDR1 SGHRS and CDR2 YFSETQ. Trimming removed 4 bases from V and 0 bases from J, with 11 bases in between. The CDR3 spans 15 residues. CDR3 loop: CASSLGVSSYNEQFF. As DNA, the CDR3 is TGCGCCAGCAGCCTGGGGGTTAGCTCCTACAATGAGCAGTTCTTC.

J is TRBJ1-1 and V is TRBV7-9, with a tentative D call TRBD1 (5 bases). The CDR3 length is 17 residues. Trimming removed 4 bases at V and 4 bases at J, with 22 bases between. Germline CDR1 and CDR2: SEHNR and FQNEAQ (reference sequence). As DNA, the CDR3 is TGTGCCAGCAGCTCCCCAAGAACGTTAGGGGTGGCCACTGAAGCTTTCTTT. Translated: CASSSPRTLGVATEAFF.

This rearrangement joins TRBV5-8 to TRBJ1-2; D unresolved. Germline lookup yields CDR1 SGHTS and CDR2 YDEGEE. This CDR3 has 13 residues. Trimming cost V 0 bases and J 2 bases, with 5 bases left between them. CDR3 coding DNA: TGTGCCAGCAGCTTGGGGCACAACTATGGCTACACCTTC. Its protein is CASSLGHNYGYTF.

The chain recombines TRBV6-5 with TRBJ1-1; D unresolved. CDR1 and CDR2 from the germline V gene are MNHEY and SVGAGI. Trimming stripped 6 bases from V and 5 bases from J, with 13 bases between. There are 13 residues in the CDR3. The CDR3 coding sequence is TGTGCCAGCAGAAACTCAGTCCTGACTGAAGCTTTCTTT. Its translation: CASRNSVLTEAFF.

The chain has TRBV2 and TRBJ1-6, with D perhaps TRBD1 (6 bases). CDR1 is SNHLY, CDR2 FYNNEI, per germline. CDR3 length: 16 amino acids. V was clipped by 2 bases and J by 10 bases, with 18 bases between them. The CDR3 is CASSEPTGSGDSPLHF. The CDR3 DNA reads TGTGCCAGCAGTGAACCAACAGGGTCGGGCGACTCACCCCTCCACTTT.

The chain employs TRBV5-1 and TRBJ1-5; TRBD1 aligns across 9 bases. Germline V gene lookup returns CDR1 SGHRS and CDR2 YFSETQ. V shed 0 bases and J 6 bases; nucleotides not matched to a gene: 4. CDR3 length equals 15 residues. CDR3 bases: TGCGCCAGCAGCTTGGAGGGACAGGGTAGTCAGCCCCAGCATTTT. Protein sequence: CASSLEGQGSQPQHF.

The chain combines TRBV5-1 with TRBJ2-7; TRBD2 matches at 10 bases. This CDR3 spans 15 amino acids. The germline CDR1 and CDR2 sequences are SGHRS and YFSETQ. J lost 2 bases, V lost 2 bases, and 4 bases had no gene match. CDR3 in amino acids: CASSFSSGGPYEQYF. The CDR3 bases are TGCGCCAGCAGCTTCTCTAGCGGGGGTCCCTACGAGCAGTACTTC.

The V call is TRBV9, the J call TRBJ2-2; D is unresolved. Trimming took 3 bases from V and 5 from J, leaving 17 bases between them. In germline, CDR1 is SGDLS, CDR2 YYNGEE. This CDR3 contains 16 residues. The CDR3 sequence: CASSATIGGGTGELFF. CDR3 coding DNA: TGTGCCAGCAGCGCGACGATTGGCGGTGGAACCGGGGAGCTGTTTTTT.

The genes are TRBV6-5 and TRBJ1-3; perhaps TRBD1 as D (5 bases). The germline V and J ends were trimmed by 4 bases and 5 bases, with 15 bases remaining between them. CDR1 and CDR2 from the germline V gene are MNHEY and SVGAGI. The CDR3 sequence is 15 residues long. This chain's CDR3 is CASSFQAGYRNTIYF. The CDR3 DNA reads TGTGCCAGCAGTTTTCAAGCAGGGTACCGAAACACCATATATTTT.

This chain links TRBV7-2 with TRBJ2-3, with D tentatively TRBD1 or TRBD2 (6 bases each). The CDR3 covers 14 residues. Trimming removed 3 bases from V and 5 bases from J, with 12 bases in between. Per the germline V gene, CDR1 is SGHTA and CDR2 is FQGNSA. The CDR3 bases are TGTGCCAGCAGCTTTGGGGGCGGGGTAGATACGCAGTATTTT. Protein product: CASSFGGGVDTQYF.

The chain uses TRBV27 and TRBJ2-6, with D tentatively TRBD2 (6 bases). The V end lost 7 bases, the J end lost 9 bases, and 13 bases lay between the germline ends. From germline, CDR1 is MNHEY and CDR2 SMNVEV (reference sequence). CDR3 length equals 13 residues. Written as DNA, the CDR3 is TGTGCCAGCACCTGGAGGGGTGGCAACGTCCTGACTTTC. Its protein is CASTWRGGNVLTF.

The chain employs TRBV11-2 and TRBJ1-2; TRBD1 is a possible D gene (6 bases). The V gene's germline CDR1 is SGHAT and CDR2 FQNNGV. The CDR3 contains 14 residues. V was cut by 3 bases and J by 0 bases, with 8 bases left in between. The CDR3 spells CASSFGGPNYGYTF. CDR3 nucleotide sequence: TGTGCCAGCAGCTTTGGGGGGCCTAACTATGGCTACACCTTC.

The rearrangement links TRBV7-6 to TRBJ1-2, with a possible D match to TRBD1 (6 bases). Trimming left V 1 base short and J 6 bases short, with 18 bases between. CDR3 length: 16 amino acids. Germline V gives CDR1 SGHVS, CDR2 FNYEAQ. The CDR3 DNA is TGTGCCAGCAGCTTAGGAGTTGCGGGGGGCGCAGATGGCTACACCTTC. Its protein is CASSLGVAGGADGYTF. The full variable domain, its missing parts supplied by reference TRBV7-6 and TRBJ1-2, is GAGVSQSPRYKVTKRGQDVALRCDPISGHVSLYWYRQALGQGPEFLTYFNYEAQQDKSGLPNDRFSAERPEGSISTLTIQRTEQRDSAMYRCASSLGVAGGADGYTFGSGTRLTVV.

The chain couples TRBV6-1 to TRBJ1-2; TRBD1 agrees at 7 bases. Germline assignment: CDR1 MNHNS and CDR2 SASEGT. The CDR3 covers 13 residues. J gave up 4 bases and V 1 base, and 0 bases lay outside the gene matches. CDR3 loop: CASSEDRGYGYTF. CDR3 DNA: TGTGCCAGCAGTGAAGACAGGGGCTATGGCTACACCTTC.

The chain's CDR3 is CASSEGGAFFNYGYTF. In DNA, the CDR3 is TGTGCCAGCAGCGAGGGAGGGGCCTTTTTTAACTATGGCTACACCTTC. J is TRBJ1-2 and V is TRBV9; D possibly corresponds to TRBD1 (5 bases). V shed 3 bases and J shed 1 base, with 16 bases lying between them. This CDR3 comprises 16 residues. The germline V gene encodes CDR1 SGDLS and CDR2 YYNGEE. Combining the CDR3 with reference TRBV9 and TRBJ1-2 gives the whole variable domain DSGVTQTPKHLITATGQRVTLRCSPRSGDLSVYWYQQSLDQGLQFLIQYYNGEERAKGNILERFSAQQFPDLHSELNLSSLELGDSALYFCASSEGGAFFNYGYTFGSGTRLTVV.

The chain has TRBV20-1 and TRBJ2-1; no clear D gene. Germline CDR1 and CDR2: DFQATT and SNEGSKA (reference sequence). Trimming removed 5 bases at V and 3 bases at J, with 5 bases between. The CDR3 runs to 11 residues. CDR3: CSAPNYNEQFF. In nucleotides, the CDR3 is TGCAGTGCTCCTAACTACAATGAGCAGTTCTTC.

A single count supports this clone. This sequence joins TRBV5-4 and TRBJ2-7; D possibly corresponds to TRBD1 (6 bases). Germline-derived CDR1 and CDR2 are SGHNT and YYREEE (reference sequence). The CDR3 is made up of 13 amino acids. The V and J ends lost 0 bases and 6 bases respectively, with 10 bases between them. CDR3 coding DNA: TGTGCCAGCAGCTTGGACAGGGCCGGCGAGCAGTACTTC. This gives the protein CASSLDRAGEQYF.

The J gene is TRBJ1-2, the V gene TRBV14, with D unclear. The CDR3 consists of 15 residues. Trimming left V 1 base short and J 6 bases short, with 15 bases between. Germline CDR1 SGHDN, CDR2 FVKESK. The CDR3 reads CASSQVARSLNGYTF. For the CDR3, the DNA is TGTGCCAGCAGCCAAGTAGCCAGGTCGCTGAATGGCTACACCTTC.

The CDR3 nucleotides read TGTGCCAGCAGCCGGGGGGTCGGCTACGAGCAGTACTTC. Its translation is CASSRGVGYEQYF. The chain uses TRBV5-4 and TRBJ2-7; 7 bases map to TRBD2. The CDR3 totals 13 residues. Germline CDR1 reads SGHNT; CDR2 reads YYREEE (reference sequence). J was trimmed by 3 bases and V by 4 bases; bases with no gene match: 4.

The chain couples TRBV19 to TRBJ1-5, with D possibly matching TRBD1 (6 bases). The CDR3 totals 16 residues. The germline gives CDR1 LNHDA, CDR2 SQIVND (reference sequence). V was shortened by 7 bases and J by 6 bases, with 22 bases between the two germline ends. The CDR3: CASTSSWGARGQPQHF. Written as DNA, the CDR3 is TGTGCCAGTACCTCGAGCTGGGGGGCTCGTGGTCAGCCCCAGCATTTT. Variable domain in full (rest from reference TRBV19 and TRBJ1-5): DGGITQSPKYLFRKEGQNVTLSCEQNLNHDAMYWYRQDPGQGLRLIYYSQIVNDFQKGDIAEGYSVSREKKESFPLTVTSAQKNPTAFYLCASTSSWGARGQPQHFGDGTRLSIL.

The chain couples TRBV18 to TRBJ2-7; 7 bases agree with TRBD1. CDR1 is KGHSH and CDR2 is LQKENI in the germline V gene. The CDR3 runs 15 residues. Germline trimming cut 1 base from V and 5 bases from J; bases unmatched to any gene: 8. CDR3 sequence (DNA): TGTGCCAGCTCACCACTGCAGCACAGGGGTCACGAGCAGTACTTC. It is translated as CASSPLQHRGHEQYF. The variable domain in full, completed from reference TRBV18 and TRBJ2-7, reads NAGVMQNPRHLVRRRGQEARLRCSPMKGHSHVYWYRQLPEEGLKFMVYLQKENIIDESGMPKERFSAEFPKEGPSILRIQQVVRGDSAAYFCASSPLQHRGHEQYFGPGTRLTVT.